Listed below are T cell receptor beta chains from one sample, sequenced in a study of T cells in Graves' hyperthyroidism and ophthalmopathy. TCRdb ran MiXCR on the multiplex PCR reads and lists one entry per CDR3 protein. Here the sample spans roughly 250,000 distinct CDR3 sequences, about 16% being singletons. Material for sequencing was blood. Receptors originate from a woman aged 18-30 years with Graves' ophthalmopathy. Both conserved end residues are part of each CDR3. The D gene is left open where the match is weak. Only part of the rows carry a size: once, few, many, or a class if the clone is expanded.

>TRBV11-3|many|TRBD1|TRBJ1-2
TGTGCCAGCAGCTTGACAGGGGACGGGTTCTATGGCTACACCTTC
CASSLTGDGFYGYTF
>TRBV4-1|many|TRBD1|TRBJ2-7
TGCGCCAGCAGCCAAGAATCAGGGGGCGCTTTTTACGAGCAGTACTTC
CASSQESGGAFYEQYF
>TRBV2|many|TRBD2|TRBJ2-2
TGTGCCAGCAATGAAGCGCTTGGACTAGCGGCAAACACCGGGGAGCTGTTTTTT
CASNEALGLAANTGELFF
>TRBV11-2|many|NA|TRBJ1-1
TGTGCCAGCAGCTTGTACCGGGGGAACACTGAAGCTTTCTTT
CASSLYRGNTEAFF
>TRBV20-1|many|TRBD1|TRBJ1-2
TGCAGTGCTAGGGACAGGGGGCTGGGGGGCTACACCTTC
CSARDRGLGGYTF
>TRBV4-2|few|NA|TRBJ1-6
TGTGCCAGCAGCCAAGAATCCCGGATCCCTGGGGCCGCGAGCTCCTATAATTCACCCCTCCACTTT
CASSQESRIPGAASSYNSPLHF
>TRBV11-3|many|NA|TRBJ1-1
TGTGCCAGCAGCTTAGATCAGGTGGGCAGAGTGAACACTGAAGCTTTCTTT
CASSLDQVGRVNTEAFF
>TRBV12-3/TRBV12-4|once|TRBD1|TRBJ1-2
TGTGCCAGCAGTCGACAGGGGGCGCTGGGCTACACCTTC
CASSRQGALGYTF
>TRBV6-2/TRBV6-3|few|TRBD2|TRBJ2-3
TGTGCCAGCAGAAGAGCGGGAGGGGGGGCAGATACGCAGTATTTT
CASRRAGGGADTQYF
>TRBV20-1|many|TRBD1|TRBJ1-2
TGCAGTGGAAGACAGGGCAACTATGGCTACACCTTC
CSGRQGNYGYTF
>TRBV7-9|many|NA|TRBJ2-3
TGTGCCAGCAGCGTCGACGGAAGCACAGATACGCAGTATTTT
CASSVDGSTDTQYF
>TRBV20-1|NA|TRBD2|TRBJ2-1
TGCAGTGCTGGACTCACTGGCGGGAGCGAGAATGAGCAGTTCTTC
CSAGLTGGSENEQFF
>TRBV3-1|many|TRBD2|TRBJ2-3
TGTGCCAGCAGCCAAGATGGGACTAGCGGGGGGAGGGTAGATACGCAGTATTTT
CASSQDGTSGGRVDTQYF
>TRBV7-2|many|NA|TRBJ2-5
TGTGCCAGCAGCTTAGCTAGCCAAGAGACCCAGTACTTC
CASSLASQETQYF
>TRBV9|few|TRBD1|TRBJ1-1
TGTGCCAGCAGCCCAGCTCGACCGGGACAGGGGTTACACACTGAAGCTTTCTTT
CASSPARPGQGLHTEAFF
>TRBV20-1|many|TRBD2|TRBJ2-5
TGCAGTGCTAGAGCCGGACTAGAGAGGGAGACCCAGTACTTC
CSARAGLERETQYF
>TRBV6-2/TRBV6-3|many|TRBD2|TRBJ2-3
TGTGCCAGCAGCCAACTAGCGGGAGTAACAGATACGCAGTATTTT
CASSQLAGVTDTQYF
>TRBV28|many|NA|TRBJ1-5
TGTGCCAGCAATAGGGGCGGCAATCAGCCCCAGCATTTT
CASNRGGNQPQHF
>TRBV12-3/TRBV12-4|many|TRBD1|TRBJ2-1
TGTGCCAGCAGTTTGGGGCAGGGGGCTTGGAATGAGCAGTTCTTC
CASSLGQGAWNEQFF
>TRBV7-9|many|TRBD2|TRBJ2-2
TGTGCCAGCAGCTTCGCCGGGACTAGCTCCTTTCGGCCCGCCGGGGAGCTGTTTTTT
CASSFAGTSSFRPAGELFF
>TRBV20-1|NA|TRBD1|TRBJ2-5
TGCAGTGCTGACCATGGGACAGCGCAAGAGACCCAGTACTTC
CSADHGTAQETQYF
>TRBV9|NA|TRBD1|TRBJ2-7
TGTGCCAGCAGCGCTGGTATGGGACAGGATCTCTACGAGCAGTACTTC
CASSAGMGQDLYEQYF
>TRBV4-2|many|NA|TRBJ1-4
TGTGCCAGCAGCGCCCGGGACGGATCAACTAATGAAAAACTGTTTTTT
CASSARDGSTNEKLFF
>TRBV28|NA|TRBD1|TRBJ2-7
TGTGCCAGCAGAACCGGGACAGGGAAGGGATACGAGCAGTACTTC
CASRTGTGKGYEQYF
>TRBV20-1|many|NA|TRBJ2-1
TGCAGTGCTAGTGCATCTCCCGGCTCCTACAATGAGCAGTTCTTC
CSASASPGSYNEQFF
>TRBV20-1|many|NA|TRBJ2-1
TGCAGTGCTAGAGGTAGCGGTAATTACAATGAGCAGTTCTTC
CSARGSGNYNEQFF
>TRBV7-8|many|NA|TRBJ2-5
TGTGCCAGCAGCCCGAATAACCAAGAGACCCAGTACTTC
CASSPNNQETQYF
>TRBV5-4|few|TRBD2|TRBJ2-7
TGTGCCAGCAGCTTGAGGAAACTAGCGGGAGCCTACGAGCAGTACTTC
CASSLRKLAGAYEQYF
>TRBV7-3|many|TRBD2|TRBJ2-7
TGTGCCAGCAGCCCCGAAGCGGGAGGGTACGAGCAGTACTTC
CASSPEAGGYEQYF
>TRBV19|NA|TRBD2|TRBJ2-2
TGTGCCAGTAGTATGTTGGGACTAGCGGGGCGGGACACCGGGGAGCTGTTTTTT
CASSMLGLAGRDTGELFF
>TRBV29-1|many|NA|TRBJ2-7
TGCAGCGTTCCAGGTCCTCAGGGGTACGAGCAGTACTTC
CSVPGPQGYEQYF
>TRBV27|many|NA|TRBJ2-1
TGTGCCAGCAGTACCAGGGGTTTTGGGCAGTTCTTC
CASSTRGFGQFF
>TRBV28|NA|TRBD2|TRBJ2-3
TGTGCCAGCAGTTTCGGGACTAGCGGGGGGTCCACAGATACGCAGTATTTT
CASSFGTSGGSTDTQYF
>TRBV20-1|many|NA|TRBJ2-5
TGCAGTGCTAGAGTCCTCCCGGGTGCGGAAGAGACCCAGTACTTC
CSARVLPGAEETQYF
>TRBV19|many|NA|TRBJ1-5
TGTGCCAGTAGTGGCCAGCCGGTCACCCTTAGTCAGCCCCAGCATTTT
CASSGQPVTLSQPQHF
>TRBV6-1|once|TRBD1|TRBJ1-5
TGTGCCAGCAGTAAGACAGGGGCATGGAGCAATCAGCCCCAGCATTTT
CASSKTGAWSNQPQHF
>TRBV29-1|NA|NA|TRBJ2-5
TGCAGCGTTGTATCTTTGGCCCAGACCCAGTACTTC
CSVVSLAQTQYF
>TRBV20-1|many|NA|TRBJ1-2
TGCAGTGCTACCGGGGCAGCGAACTATGGCTACACCTTC
CSATGAANYGYTF